This T cell receptor beta chain stems from a study of Graves' ophthalmopathy and Graves' hyperthyroidism. About the study: In this cohort's terms, stable hyperthyroidism meant no ophthalmopathy by 18 months of follow-up. General study findings and limits: Researchers report that a 13-signature model separated ophthalmopathy from stable hyperthyroidism, posting 87.88% sensitivity and roughly 81% specificity. Blood samples also showed most expanded thyroid clonotypes exceeding 0.001 frequency.

CDR1 is MRHNA, CDR2 SNTAGT, per germline. V lost 6 bases, J lost 4 bases, and 12 bases lay in between. This CDR3 contains 13 residues. Scientists amplified the TCR beta CDR3 regions from RNA transcripts. HTBI primers were used in a first-round RT-PCR, which preceded a second-round multiplex PCR. TCRdb itself ran the multiplex PCR reads through MiXCR, one entry per CDR3 protein. The sample includes some 1.1 million distinct CDR3 sequences, roughly 35% of them seen just once. Comment on this clonotype: Its antigen remains unidentified.

Uncontrolled infections, other autoimmune diseases, pregnancy or lactation barred patients from enrollment. What was sequenced was peripheral blood or thyroid tissue (not recorded which). This sequence was found in an adult man with Graves' hyperthyroidism. This rearrangement joins TRBV6-4 to TRBJ1-1, with D uncertain. The chain's CDR3 is CASRRAPGTEAFF. The CDR3 DNA reads TGTGCCAGCAGGAGGGCGCCGGGCACTGAAGCTTTCTTT.